The rows below give T cell receptor beta chains drawn from one sample of a study of radiotherapy plus CTLA-4 blockade in lung cancer. Measured with immunoSEQ multiplex PCR; TCRdb has only the in-frame clones, and not every one. This table holds approximately 100,000 clones, about 84% found once. Here the sequenced sample was peripheral blood, taken from a patient treated with radiotherapy plus ipilimumab. The receptors derive from a human donor with non-small cell lung cancer that progressed on radiotherapy plus ipilimumab. Some clones in this sample may be carry-over from other donors' samples. Each CDR3 is given with its conserved first and last residue. The D gene is left open where the match is weak. Clone size appears in some rows only: once, few, many, or a class for an expanded clone.

cdr3_nt | cdr3_aa | v_call | clone_size | d_call | j_call
TGTGCCAGCAGCTCAACAGGGGGCCAGCTCTATGGCTACACCTTC | CASSSTGGQLYGYTF | TRBV7-2 | NA | TRBD1 | TRBJ1-2
TGTGCCATATCATTCATGACGGGCTCTGGAAACACCATATATTTT | CAISFMTGSGNTIYF | TRBV7-9 | NA | NA | TRBJ1-3
TGTGCCAGCAGCCAAGATGCGAGGGTAAGGGAGACCCAGTACTTC | CASSQDARVRETQYF | TRBV4-2 | NA | NA | TRBJ2-5
TGTGCCAGCTCATCCCGGACAGGGACTGGAAACACCATATATTTT | CASSSRTGTGNTIYF | TRBV18 | NA | TRBD1 | TRBJ1-3
TGCGCCAGCAGCTCCCCCGGAGGGGACTATGGCTACACCTTC | CASSSPGGDYGYTF | TRBV4-1 | NA | NA | TRBJ1-2
TGCGCCAGCAGCCACGGACTAGCGGCGAGCTCCTACGAGCAGTACTTC | CASSHGLAASSYEQYF | TRBV4-3 | NA | TRBD2 | TRBJ2-7
TGTGCCAGCAGCTCCGGGACAGGGGGCCTCCCAGATACGCAGTATTTT | CASSSGTGGLPDTQYF | TRBV5-8 | NA | TRBD1 | TRBJ2-3
TGTGCCAGCACTTTTCGCGGGGCACCGGTTGGCGGGGAGCTGTTTTTT | CASTFRGAPVGGELFF | TRBV6-6 | NA | NA | TRBJ2-2
TGCGCCAGCAGCCCCGGACCGAGCTCTGGAAACACCATATATTTT | CASSPGPSSGNTIYF | TRBV5-1 | NA | NA | TRBJ1-3
TGTGCCAGCAGTTTCCTAGGCGTGGATGAGCAGTTCTTC | CASSFLGVDEQFF | TRBV28 | once | NA | TRBJ2-1
TGTGCCAGCAGCTTAGGGACAGGGGGCGCCTTCTATGGCTACACCTTC | CASSLGTGGAFYGYTF | TRBV7-9 | NA | TRBD1 | TRBJ1-2
TGCGCCAGCAGCCCGTCCGGGACAGGTTGGTATGGCTACACCTTC | CASSPSGTGWYGYTF | TRBV4-1 | once | TRBD1 | TRBJ1-2
TGTGCCAGCTCACCAAGGGGACAGGGAATTTATAGCAATCAGCCCCAGCATTTT | CASSPRGQGIYSNQPQHF | TRBV18 | NA | TRBD1 | TRBJ1-5
TGCGCCAGCAGCCTGCTAGCGGGGGGACGGGAGACCCAGTACTTC | CASSLLAGGRETQYF | TRBV5-1 | NA | TRBD2 | TRBJ2-5
TGTGCCAGCAGTGATGTGGAAAACTATGGCTACACCTTC | CASSDVENYGYTF | TRBV2 | NA | NA | TRBJ1-2
TGTGCCAGCAGCCTACTAGCGGGGGCAACCGGGGAGCTGTTTTTT | CASSLLAGATGELFF | TRBV11-2 | few | TRBD2 | TRBJ2-2
TGTGCCAGCATCCCGGGGGGCAAGTACGAGCAGTACTTC | CASIPGGKYEQYF | TRBV28 | few | NA | TRBJ2-7
TGTGCCAGCAGCTCATCCGGGACAGGGGGGTCCGGGGAGCTGTTTTTT | CASSSSGTGGSGELFF | TRBV7-9 | NA | TRBD1 | TRBJ2-2
TGTGCCAGCAGCCTCCGTTCGCCCTACAATGAGCAGTTCTTC | CASSLRSPYNEQFF | TRBV7-3 | NA | NA | TRBJ2-1
TGTGCCAGCAGCGTAAGGACAGGTTCCTACGAGCAGTACTTC | CASSVRTGSYEQYF | TRBV7-6 | few | TRBD1 | TRBJ2-7
TGTGCCAGCAGTTTATCTTGGGGGGCGAATCAGCCCCAGCATTTT | CASSLSWGANQPQHF | TRBV27 | NA | NA | TRBJ1-5
TGCGCCAGCAGCACCTGGACAGCGAAGGGCTCTGGAAACACCATATATTTT | CASSTWTAKGSGNTIYF | TRBV4-3 | once | NA | TRBJ1-3
TGTGCCAGCAGTGAAAGGACAGGGGATTACAATGAGCAGTTCTTC | CASSERTGDYNEQFF | TRBV6-4 | few | TRBD1 | TRBJ2-1
TGCGCCAGCACCCAAGGGGCCCAAACAGATACGCAGTATTTT | CASTQGAQTDTQYF | TRBV5-1 | NA | NA | TRBJ2-3
TGTGCCAGCTCACCACAGCAGAATCAGCCCCAGCATTTT | CASSPQQNQPQHF | TRBV18 | NA | NA | TRBJ1-5
TGCGCCAGCAGCCCCCGGGAGGAAAGCTGGGGAAACACCATATATTTT | CASSPREESWGNTIYF | TRBV4-1 | NA | NA | TRBJ1-3
TGCAGCGTGGGAGGGGGGGACAGCGTACACGAGCAGTACTTC | CSVGGGDSVHEQYF | TRBV29-1 | NA | NA | TRBJ2-7
TGTGCCACCCGGGACGGGGAGGGTGACACCGGGGAGCTGTTTTTT | CATRDGEGDTGELFF | TRBV6-1 | NA | TRBD2 | TRBJ2-2
TGCGCCAGCAGTCCCTACAGGGGGTTTACAACTAATGAAAAACTGTTTTTT | CASSPYRGFTTNEKLFF | TRBV23-1 | NA | TRBD1 | TRBJ1-4
TGTGCCAGCAGCTCCGGGACTAGCGCAGATACGCAGTATTTT | CASSSGTSADTQYF | TRBV5-4 | NA | TRBD2 | TRBJ2-3
TGCAGTGCTAGAGATGAGGGAACCCAGTACTTC | CSARDEGTQYF | TRBV20-1 | few | NA | TRBJ2-5
TGTGCCAGCAGTCCCATAGTGGGAGGCTACACCTTC | CASSPIVGGYTF | TRBV28 | NA | NA | TRBJ1-2
TGTGCCAGCAGTTACGGGCCGCAAGGCGGGGACTACGAGCAGTACTTC | CASSYGPQGGDYEQYF | TRBV6-5 | NA | NA | TRBJ2-7
TGTGCCAGCAGCCTCCGCCAGGGGAGAGGCGAGCAGTACTTC | CASSLRQGRGEQYF | TRBV13 | NA | NA | TRBJ2-7
TGTGCCAGCAGCTTAGTAATGGGGCAGCCCCTAACTGAAGCTTTCTTT | CASSLVMGQPLTEAFF | TRBV11-1 | NA | NA | TRBJ1-1
TGTGCCATCAGTGGTGGGGGCTCATCCACCGGGGAGCTGTTTTTT | CAISGGGSSTGELFF | TRBV10-3 | NA | NA | TRBJ2-2
TGTGCCAGCAGCGTGACTGAAGCTTTCTTT | CASSVTEAFF | TRBV2 | few | NA | TRBJ1-1
TGTGCCAGCAGTGAACAGGCGGCATTAGAGACCCAGTACTTC | CASSEQAALETQYF | TRBV6-1 | once | NA | TRBJ2-5
TGTGCCAGCAGTGGTGCGAACAGCGGGGGTAACTATGGCTACACCTTC | CASSGANSGGNYGYTF | TRBV7-8 | NA | NA | TRBJ1-2
TGTGCCAGCGAAAGGGGTCTTCTCTATGGCTACACCTTC | CASERGLLYGYTF | TRBV7-2 | NA | NA | TRBJ1-2
TGCGCCAGCAGCTTGGTGCGCAGGGGGGTTCAAGAGACCCAGTACTTC | CASSLVRRGVQETQYF | TRBV5-1 | once | NA | TRBJ2-5
TGTGCCAGCTCACCAGACAGGGAGGGCGAGCAGTACTTC | CASSPDREGEQYF | TRBV18 | once | NA | TRBJ2-7
TGCGCCAGCAGCTTGGGGTTGGAGTTGACCCAAGAGACCCAGTACTTC | CASSLGLELTQETQYF | TRBV5-1 | NA | NA | TRBJ2-5
TGTGCCAGCAGCGAGGGGGCTGAGTACTATGGCTACACCTTC | CASSEGAEYYGYTF | TRBV6-6 | few | TRBD1 | TRBJ1-2
TGTGCCAGCAGCGAGGGACAGGGGTTCGAGACCCAGTACTTC | CASSEGQGFETQYF | TRBV9 | once | TRBD1 | TRBJ2-5
TGCAGCGTTGAGGGGGGCGCCTCTAGCACAGATACGCAGTATTTT | CSVEGGASSTDTQYF | TRBV29-1 | NA | NA | TRBJ2-3
TGTGCCTCCTTCCAGGGTAACTATGGCTACACCTTC | CASFQGNYGYTF | TRBV10-3 | NA | NA | TRBJ1-2
TGCGCCAGCAGCTTGGCCGGGATTTCCGAGCAGTACTTC | CASSLAGISEQYF | TRBV5-1 | NA | NA | TRBJ2-7
TGTGCCAGCAGTTTCGGGCAGACGGACTATGGCTACACCTTC | CASSFGQTDYGYTF | TRBV28 | NA | NA | TRBJ1-2